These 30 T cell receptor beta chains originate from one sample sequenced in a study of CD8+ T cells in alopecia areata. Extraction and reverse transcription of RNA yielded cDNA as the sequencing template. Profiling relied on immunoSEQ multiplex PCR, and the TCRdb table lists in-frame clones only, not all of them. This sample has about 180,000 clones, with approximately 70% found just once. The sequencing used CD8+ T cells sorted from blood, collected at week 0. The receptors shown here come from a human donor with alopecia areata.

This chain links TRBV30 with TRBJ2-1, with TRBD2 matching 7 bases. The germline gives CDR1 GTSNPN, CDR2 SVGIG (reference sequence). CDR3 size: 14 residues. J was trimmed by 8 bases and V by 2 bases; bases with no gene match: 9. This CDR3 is CAWSPAGTSDEQFF. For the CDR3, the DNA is TGTGCCTGGAGTCCAGCGGGGACTTCGGATGAGCAGTTCTTC.

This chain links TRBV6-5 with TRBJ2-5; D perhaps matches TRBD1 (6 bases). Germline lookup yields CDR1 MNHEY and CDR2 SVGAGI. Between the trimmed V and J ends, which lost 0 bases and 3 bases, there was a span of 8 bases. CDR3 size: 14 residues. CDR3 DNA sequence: TGTGCCAGCAGTTACTCCGAGGGGGAAGAGACCCAGTACTTC. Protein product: CASSYSEGEETQYF.

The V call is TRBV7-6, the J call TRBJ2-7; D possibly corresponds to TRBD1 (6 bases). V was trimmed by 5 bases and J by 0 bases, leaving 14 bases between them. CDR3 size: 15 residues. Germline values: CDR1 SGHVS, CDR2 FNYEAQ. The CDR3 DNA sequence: TGTGCCAGCAGCGTCGCAGGGGCAGTCTCCTACGAGCAGTACTTC. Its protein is CASSVAGAVSYEQYF.

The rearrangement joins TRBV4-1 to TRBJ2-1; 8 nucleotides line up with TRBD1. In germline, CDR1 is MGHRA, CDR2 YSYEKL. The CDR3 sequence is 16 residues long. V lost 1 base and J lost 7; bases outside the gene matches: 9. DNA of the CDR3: TGCGCCAGCAGCCAAGTCTCAGGGGGCTTTGTGAATGAGCAGTTCTTC. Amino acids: CASSQVSGGFVNEQFF.

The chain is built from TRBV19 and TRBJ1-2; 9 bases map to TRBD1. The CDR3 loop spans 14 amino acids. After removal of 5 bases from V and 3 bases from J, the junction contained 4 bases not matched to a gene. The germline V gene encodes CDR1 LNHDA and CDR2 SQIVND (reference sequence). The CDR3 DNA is TGTGCCAGTAGTGTGACAGGGGGAGACTATGGCTACACCTTC. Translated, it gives CASSVTGGDYGYTF. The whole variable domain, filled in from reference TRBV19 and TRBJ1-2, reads DGGITQSPKYLFRKEGQNVTLSCEQNLNHDAMYWYRQDPGQGLRLIYYSQIVNDFQKGDIAEGYSVSREKKESFPLTVTSAQKNPTAFYLCASSVTGGDYGYTFGSGTRLTVV.

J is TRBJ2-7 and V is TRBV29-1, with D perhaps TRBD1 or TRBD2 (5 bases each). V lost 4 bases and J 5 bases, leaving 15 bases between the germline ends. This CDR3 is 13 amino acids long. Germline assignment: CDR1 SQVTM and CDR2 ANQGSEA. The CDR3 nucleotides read TGCAGCGTTGTAATCGGGGCGCTCGACGAGCAGTACTTC. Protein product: CSVVIGALDEQYF.

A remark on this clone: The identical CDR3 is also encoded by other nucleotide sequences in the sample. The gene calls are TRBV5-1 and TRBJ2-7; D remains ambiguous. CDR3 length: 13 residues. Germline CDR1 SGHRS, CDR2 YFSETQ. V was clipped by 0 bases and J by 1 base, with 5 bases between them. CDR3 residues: CASSLALSYEQYF. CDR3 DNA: TGCGCCAGCAGCTTGGCCTTATCCTACGAGCAGTACTTC.

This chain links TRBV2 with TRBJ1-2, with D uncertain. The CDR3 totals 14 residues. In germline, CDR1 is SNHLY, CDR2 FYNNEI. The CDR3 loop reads CAHVPGGFHYGYTF. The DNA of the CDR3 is TGTGCTCACGTTCCGGGAGGGTTCCACTATGGCTACACCTTC.

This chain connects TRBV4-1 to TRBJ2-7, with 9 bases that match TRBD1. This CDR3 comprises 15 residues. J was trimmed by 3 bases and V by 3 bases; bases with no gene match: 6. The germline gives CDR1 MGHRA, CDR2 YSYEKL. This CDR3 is CASSQHDRGNYEQYF. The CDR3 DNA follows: TGCGCCAGCAGCCAGCATGACAGGGGGAACTACGAGCAGTACTTC.

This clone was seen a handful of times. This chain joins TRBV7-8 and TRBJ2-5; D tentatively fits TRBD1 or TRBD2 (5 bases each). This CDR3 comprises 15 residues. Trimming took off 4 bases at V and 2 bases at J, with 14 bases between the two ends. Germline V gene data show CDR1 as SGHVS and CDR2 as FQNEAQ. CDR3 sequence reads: CASSYWRGAQETQYF. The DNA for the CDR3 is TGTGCCAGCAGCTACTGGAGAGGGGCGCAAGAGACCCAGTACTTC. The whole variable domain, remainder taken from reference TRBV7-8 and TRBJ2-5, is GAGVSQSPRYKVAKRGQDVALRCDPISGHVSLFWYQQALGQGPEFLTYFQNEAQLDKSGLPSDRFFAERPEGSVSTLKIQRTQQEDSAVYLCASSYWRGAQETQYFGPGTRLLVL.

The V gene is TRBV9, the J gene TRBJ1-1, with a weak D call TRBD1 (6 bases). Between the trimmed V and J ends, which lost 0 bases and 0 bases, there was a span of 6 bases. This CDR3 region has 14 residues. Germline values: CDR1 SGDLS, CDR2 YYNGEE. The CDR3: CASSVGTVNTEAFF. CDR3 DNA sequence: TGTGCCAGCAGCGTAGGGACAGTGAACACTGAAGCTTTCTTT. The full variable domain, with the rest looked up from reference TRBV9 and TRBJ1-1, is DSGVTQTPKHLITATGQRVTLRCSPRSGDLSVYWYQQSLDQGLQFLIQYYNGEERAKGNILERFSAQQFPDLHSELNLSSLELGDSALYFCASSVGTVNTEAFFGQGTRLTVV.

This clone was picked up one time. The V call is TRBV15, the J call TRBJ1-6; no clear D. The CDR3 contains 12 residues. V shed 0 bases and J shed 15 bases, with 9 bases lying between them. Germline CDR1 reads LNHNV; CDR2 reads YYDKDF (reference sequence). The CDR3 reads CATSRDLEGLHF. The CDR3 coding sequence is TGTGCCACCAGCAGAGATTTAGAGGGCCTCCACTTT.

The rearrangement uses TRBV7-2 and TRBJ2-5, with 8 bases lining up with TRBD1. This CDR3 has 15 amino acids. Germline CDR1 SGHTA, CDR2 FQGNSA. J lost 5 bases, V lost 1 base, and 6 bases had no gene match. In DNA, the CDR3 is TGTGCCAGCAGCTTAGGGGACAGGCGTGTGGAGACCCAGTACTTC. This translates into CASSLGDRRVETQYF.

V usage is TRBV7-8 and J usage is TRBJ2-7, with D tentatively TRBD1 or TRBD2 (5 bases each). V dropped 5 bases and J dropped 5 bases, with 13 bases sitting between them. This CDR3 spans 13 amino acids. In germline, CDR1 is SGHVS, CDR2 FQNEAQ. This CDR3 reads CASSLGPINEQYF. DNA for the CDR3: TGTGCCAGCAGCCTGGGACCTATTAACGAGCAGTACTTC.

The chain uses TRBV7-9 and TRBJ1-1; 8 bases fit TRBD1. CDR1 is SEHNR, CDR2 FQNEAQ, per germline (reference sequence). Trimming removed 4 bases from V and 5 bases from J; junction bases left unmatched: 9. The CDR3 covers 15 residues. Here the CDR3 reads CASSSRDRGGTEAFF. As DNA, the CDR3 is TGTGCCAGCAGCTCCCGCGACAGGGGAGGGACTGAAGCTTTCTTT.

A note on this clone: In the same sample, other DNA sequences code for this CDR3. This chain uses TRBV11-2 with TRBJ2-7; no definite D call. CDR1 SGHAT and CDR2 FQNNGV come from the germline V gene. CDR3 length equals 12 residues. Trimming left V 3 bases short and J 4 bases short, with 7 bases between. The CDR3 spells CASSLAIYEQYF. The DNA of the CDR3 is TGTGCCAGCAGCTTGGCGATATACGAGCAGTACTTC.

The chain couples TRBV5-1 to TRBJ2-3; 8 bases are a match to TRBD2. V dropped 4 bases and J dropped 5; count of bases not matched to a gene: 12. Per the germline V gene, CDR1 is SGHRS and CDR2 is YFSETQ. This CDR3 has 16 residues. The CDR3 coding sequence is TGCGCCAGCAGCCCCCCTTCGGTAGCGGGACAAGATACGCAGTATTTT. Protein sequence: CASSPPSVAGQDTQYF.

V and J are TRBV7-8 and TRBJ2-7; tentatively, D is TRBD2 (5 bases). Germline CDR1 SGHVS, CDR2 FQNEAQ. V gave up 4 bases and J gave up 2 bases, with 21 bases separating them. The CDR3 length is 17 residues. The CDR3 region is CASSWNHNLGSTYEQYF. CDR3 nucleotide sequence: TGTGCCAGCAGCTGGAACCACAACCTGGGGAGCACCTACGAGCAGTACTTC.

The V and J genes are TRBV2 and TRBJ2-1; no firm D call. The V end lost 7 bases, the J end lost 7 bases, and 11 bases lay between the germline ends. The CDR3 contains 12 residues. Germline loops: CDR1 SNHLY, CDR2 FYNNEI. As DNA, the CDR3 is TGTGCCAGCAAGCTTTTGGTAAATGAGCAGTTCTTC. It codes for CASKLLVNEQFF.

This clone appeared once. The CDR3, as DNA: TGTGCCAGCAGTTACTATAGCGGGGGTGACACGCAGTATTTT. It specifies CASSYYSGGDTQYF. This chain links TRBV6-5 with TRBJ2-3; TRBD2 aligns across 9 bases. The V and J ends lost 1 base and 9 bases, in that order; junction bases with no gene match: 5. CDR3 size: 14 residues. The V gene's germline CDR1 is MNHEY and CDR2 SVGAGI.

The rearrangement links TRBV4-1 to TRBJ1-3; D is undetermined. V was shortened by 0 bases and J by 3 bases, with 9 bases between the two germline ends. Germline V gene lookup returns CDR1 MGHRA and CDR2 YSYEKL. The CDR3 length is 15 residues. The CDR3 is CASSQDPVGGNTIYF. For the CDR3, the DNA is TGCGCCAGCAGCCAAGATCCCGTTGGTGGAAACACCATATATTTT.

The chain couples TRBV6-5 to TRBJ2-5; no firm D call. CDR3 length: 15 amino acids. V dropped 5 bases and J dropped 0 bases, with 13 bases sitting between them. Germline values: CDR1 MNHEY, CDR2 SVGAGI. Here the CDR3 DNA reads TGTGCCAGCAGTCCGACGGTGCTGGACCAAGAGACCCAGTACTTC. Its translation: CASSPTVLDQETQYF.

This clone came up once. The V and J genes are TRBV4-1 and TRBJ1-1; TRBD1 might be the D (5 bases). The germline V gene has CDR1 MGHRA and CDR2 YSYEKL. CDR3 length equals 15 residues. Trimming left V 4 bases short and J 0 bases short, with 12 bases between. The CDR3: CASSRGTEMNTEAFF. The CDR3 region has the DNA TGCGCCAGCAGCCGAGGGACTGAAATGAACACTGAAGCTTTCTTT.

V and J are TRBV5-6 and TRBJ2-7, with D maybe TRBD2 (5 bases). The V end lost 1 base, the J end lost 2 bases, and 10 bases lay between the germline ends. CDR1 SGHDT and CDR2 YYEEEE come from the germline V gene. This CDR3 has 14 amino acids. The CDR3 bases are TGTGCCAGCAGCTTGTATACGGGGACCTACGAGCAGTACTTC. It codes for CASSLYTGTYEQYF.

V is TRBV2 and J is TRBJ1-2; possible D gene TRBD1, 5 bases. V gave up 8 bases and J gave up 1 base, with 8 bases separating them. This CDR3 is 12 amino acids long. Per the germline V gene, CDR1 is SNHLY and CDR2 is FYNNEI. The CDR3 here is CASGGGNYGYTF. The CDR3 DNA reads TGTGCCAGCGGGGGGGGTAACTATGGCTACACCTTC.

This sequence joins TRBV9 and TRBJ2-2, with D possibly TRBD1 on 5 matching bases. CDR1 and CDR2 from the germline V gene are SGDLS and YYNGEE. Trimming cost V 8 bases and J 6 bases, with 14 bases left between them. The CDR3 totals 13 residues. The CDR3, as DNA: TGTGCCAGTGAGGACACTACGGCCGGGGAGCTGTTTTTT. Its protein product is CASEDTTAGELFF.

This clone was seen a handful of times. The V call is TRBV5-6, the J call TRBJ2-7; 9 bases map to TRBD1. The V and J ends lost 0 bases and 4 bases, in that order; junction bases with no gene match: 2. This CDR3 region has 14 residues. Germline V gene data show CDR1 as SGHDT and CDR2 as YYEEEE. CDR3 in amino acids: CASSLAGTGYEQYF. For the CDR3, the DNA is TGTGCCAGCAGCTTGGCCGGGACAGGGTACGAGCAGTACTTC.

The CDR3 protein is CASSLRTGGDEQYF. CDR3 DNA: TGTGCCAGCAGTTTACGGACAGGGGGCGATGAGCAGTACTTC. The chain is built from TRBV27 and TRBJ2-7; 11 positions match TRBD1. This CDR3 contains 14 residues. Trimming removed 2 bases from V and 7 bases from J; junction bases left unmatched: 4. Per germline, CDR1 MNHEY and CDR2 SMNVEV (reference sequence).

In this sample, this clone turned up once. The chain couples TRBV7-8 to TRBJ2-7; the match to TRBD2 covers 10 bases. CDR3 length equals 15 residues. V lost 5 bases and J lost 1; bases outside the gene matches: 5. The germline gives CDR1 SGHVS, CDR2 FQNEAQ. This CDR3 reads CASSHLAGESYEQYF. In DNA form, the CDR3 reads TGTGCCAGCAGCCATCTAGCGGGGGAATCCTACGAGCAGTACTTC.

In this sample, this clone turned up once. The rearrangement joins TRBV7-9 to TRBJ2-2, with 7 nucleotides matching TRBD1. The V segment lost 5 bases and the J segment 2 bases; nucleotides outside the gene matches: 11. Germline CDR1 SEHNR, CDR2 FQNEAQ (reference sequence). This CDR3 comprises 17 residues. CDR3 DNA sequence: TGTGCCAGCAGCCCCAGCTGGGGGACAGCAAACACCGGGGAGCTGTTTTTT. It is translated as CASSPSWGTANTGELFF.